The clone carrying this T cell receptor (beta chain) was counted only a few times. The target antigen is unknown. Then a second PCR, running roughly 7 to 12 cycles, was carried out with a sample-barcoded 5' primer and a J-beta primer mix. CDR3-containing paired-end reads numbered at least 2.5 million in each sample. TCRdb re-analysed the 5' RACE reads in MiXCR, keeping a single row per CDR3 protein. The data hold 700,000 to 800,000 distinct CDR3 sequences, with around 40% observed a single time. These data belong to a study of blood T cells in healthy people across ages. Findings and limits, study-wide: Any changes in expanded clonotypes were possibly confounded, as donor CMV status remained unknown.

The CDR3 has 15 amino acids. Trimming shortened V by 0 bases and J by 5 bases, and 11 bases separated the two germline ends. Germline V gene lookup returns CDR1 KGHDR and CDR2 SFDVKD. The genes are TRBV24-1 and TRBJ2-3; D is undetermined. The sequence derives from a woman aged 60-70 years in good health. The sequenced sample was blood. CDR3 coding DNA: TGTGCCACCAGTGATTTGCCAAGGGATGGAGATACGCAGTATTTT. Translating it yields CATSDLPRDGDTQYF.